The 27 T cell receptor beta chains listed next were all sequenced from one sample in a study of brain T cells in children with intractable seizures. Method: immunoSEQ multiplex PCR; TCRdb's copy keeps in-frame clones and lacks some. The sample carries about 64,000 clones, about 96% recorded once. The material was peripheral blood, obtained at surgery. The receptors were gathered from a boy less than two years old with focal cortical dysplasia and intractable seizures.

The chain carries TRBV25-1 and TRBJ1-1; weak D call: TRBD1 (5 bases). The V gene's germline CDR1 is MGHDK and CDR2 SYGVNS. Trimming cost V 11 bases and J 8 bases, with 12 bases left between them. The CDR3 is 10 residues long. The CDR3 reads CAGGEGEAFF. The CDR3 DNA reads as TGTGCCGGGGGGGAGGGGGAAGCTTTCTTT.

Written as DNA, the CDR3 is TGTGCCAGCAGTTTAGTCGTTGGTCAGCCCCAGCATTTT. Translation gives CASSLVVGQPQHF. The rearrangement links TRBV12-3 or TRBV12-4 to TRBJ1-5; no clear D gene. The CDR3 sequence is 13 residues long. Trimming shortened V by 1 base and J by 6 bases, and 7 bases separated the two germline ends.

This chain connects TRBV5-1 to TRBJ1-2, with TRBD1 as a possible D gene (6 bases). This CDR3 is 15 amino acids long. Trimming stripped 2 bases from V and 7 bases from J, with 18 bases between. CDR1 and CDR2 from the germline V gene are SGHRS and YFSETQ. The CDR3 DNA follows: TGCGCCAGCAGCTTAAGACCTCAGACAGGAACTGGCTACACCTTC. It encodes CASSLRPQTGTGYTF.

The V and J genes are TRBV10-3 and TRBJ1-4; TRBD1 matches at 9 bases. The V gene's germline CDR1 is ENHRY and CDR2 SYGVKD. The CDR3 totals 15 residues. Losses at the gene ends were 5 bases for V and 0 bases for J; bases not matched to a gene: 1. The DNA of the CDR3 is TGTGCCATCAGTCGGACAGGGGCAACTAATGAAAAACTGTTTTTT. This gives the protein CAISRTGATNEKLFF.

This chain connects TRBV9 to TRBJ2-1; TRBD2 agrees at 9 bases. CDR1 SGDLS and CDR2 YYNGEE come from the germline V gene. Trimming removed 5 bases from V and 7 bases from J; junction bases left unmatched: 16. This CDR3 contains 17 residues. This CDR3 is CASRDLGGGAGGNEQFF. CDR3 DNA: TGTGCCAGCAGGGATCTTGGCGGGGGGGCAGGTGGAAATGAGCAGTTCTTC.

The genes are TRBV21-1 and TRBJ2-2. TRBV21-1 is an annotated pseudogene. CDR3 length equals 15 residues. The CDR3 DNA follows: TGTGCCACCCGAAGCCGGGACGGAGACACCGGGGAGCTGTTTTTT. Amino acid sequence: CATRSRDGDTGELFF.

J is TRBJ2-2 and V is TRBV7-9, with TRBD2 matching over 10 bases. Germline V CDR1 and CDR2: SEHNR, FQNEAQ (reference sequence). Trimming removed 1 base from V and 3 bases from J; junction bases left unmatched: 2. The CDR3 spans 16 residues. Here the CDR3 DNA reads TGTGCCAGCAGCTTAGTAGCGGGGGGCGACACCGGGGAGCTGTTTTTT. It yields the protein CASSLVAGGDTGELFF.

The rearrangement joins TRBV7-9 to TRBJ1-4, with TRBD1 matching 10 bases. The trim removed 4 bases at V and 5 bases at J, leaving 4 bases unmatched. The CDR3 runs 15 residues. The germline gives CDR1 SEHNR, CDR2 FQNEAQ (reference sequence). The CDR3 coding sequence is TGTGCCAGCAGCTCCGGACAGGGGGGGAATGAAAAACTGTTTTTT. Translating gives CASSSGQGGNEKLFF. Filled out from reference TRBV7-9 and TRBJ1-4, the complete variable domain reads DTGVSQNPRHKITKRGQNVTFRCDPISEHNRLYWYRQTLGQGPEFLTYFQNEAQLEKSRLLSDRFSAERPKGSFSTLEIQRTEQGDSAMYLCASSSGQGGNEKLFFGSGTQLSVL.

This chain joins TRBV28 and TRBJ1-1, with unresolved D. The CDR3 totals 11 residues. Germline CDR1 and CDR2: MDHEN and SYDVKM. With 5 bases removed from V and 11 bases from J, the gap between germline ends came to 12 bases. CDR3 coding DNA: TGTGCCAGCAGTGATGGACTTAGGGCTTTCTTT. Protein product: CASSDGLRAFF.

This chain links TRBV19 with TRBJ2-7, with 7 positions matching TRBD2. CDR1 and CDR2 from the germline V gene are LNHDA and SQIVND (reference sequence). J was trimmed by 12 bases and V by 8 bases; bases with no gene match: 7. This CDR3 is 10 amino acids long. This CDR3 is CASWVGGPYF. In DNA form, the CDR3 reads TGTGCCAGTTGGGTGGGAGGGCCGTACTTC.

This chain connects TRBV5-1 to TRBJ2-7; 9 bases fit TRBD1. Germline CDR1 is SGHRS and CDR2 is YFSETQ. V trimming: 8 bases; J trimming: 3 bases; junction bases outside the gene matches: 12. This CDR3 region has 15 residues. As DNA, the CDR3 is TGCGCCAGTCAACGAGGACAGGGGTTAAGCTACGAGCAGTACTTC. The encoded protein is CASQRGQGLSYEQYF.

The gene calls are TRBV28 and TRBJ2-5, with D uncertain. Germline CDR1 is MDHEN and CDR2 is SYDVKM. Trimming took 5 bases from V and 3 from J, leaving 4 bases between them. CDR3 length: 11 residues. DNA of the CDR3: TGTGCCAGCAGTATTGAAGAGACCCAGTACTTC. Amino acids: CASSIEETQYF.

The gene calls are TRBV24-1 and TRBJ2-3; D remains unclear. There are 13 residues in the CDR3. The V and J ends lost 4 bases and 4 bases respectively, with 8 bases between them. The germline V gene has CDR1 KGHDR and CDR2 SFDVKD. The CDR3 loop reads CATSDYYSDTQYF. CDR3 DNA sequence: TGTGCCACCAGTGACTACTACTCAGATACGCAGTATTTT.

This clone appeared a few times. CDR3 sequence (DNA): TGTGCCACCAGCAGATACACCGGGGCGCAGAGGTACGAGCAGTACTTC. Translating it yields CATSRYTGAQRYEQYF. This chain joins TRBV15 and TRBJ2-7; TRBD1 or TRBD2 may be the D gene (5 bases each). CDR3 size: 16 residues. Germline-derived CDR1 and CDR2 are LNHNV and YYDKDF (reference sequence). V was cut by 2 bases and J by 4 bases, with 18 bases left in between.

The J gene is TRBJ2-1, the V gene TRBV28, with 7 bases identical to TRBD1. There are 16 residues in the CDR3. With 6 bases clipped from V and 3 bases from J, the junction kept 11 bases outside the gene matches. In germline, CDR1 is MDHEN, CDR2 SYDVKM. In nucleotides, the CDR3 is TGTGCCAGCAGACCGACACAGGGGACGGACTACAATGAGCAGTTCTTC. It yields the protein CASRPTQGTDYNEQFF.

This chain connects TRBV19 to TRBJ1-6; no firm D call. The V end lost 6 bases, the J end lost 7 bases, and 10 bases lay between the germline ends. CDR1 and CDR2 (germline): LNHDA, SQIVND (reference sequence). CDR3 length: 13 residues. The CDR3 sequence: CASRARLNSPLHF. The CDR3 coding sequence is TGTGCCAGTAGGGCCCGACTAAATTCACCCCTCCACTTT.

The genes are TRBV6-1 and TRBJ2-7; D is tentatively TRBD1 or TRBD2 (9 bases each). CDR1 is MNHNS, CDR2 SASEGT, per germline. The CDR3 has 17 residues. Trimming stripped 3 bases from V and 7 bases from J, with 25 bases between. Written as DNA, the CDR3 is TGTGCCAGCAGTGACGACAGGGGGAGCGGGAGGCAAAAAGAGCAGTACTTC. It codes for CASSDDRGSGRQKEQYF.

V gene TRBV11-3 combines with J gene TRBJ1-1; D may be TRBD1 (5 bases). V dropped 5 bases and J dropped 1 base, with 11 bases sitting between them. CDR1 and CDR2 from the germline V gene are SGHNT and YENEEA. The CDR3 sequence is 14 residues long. This chain's CDR3 is CASSPGGKNTEAFF. CDR3 DNA: TGTGCCAGCAGCCCTGGGGGGAAGAACACTGAAGCTTTCTTT.

The V and J genes are TRBV2 and TRBJ2-7, with 12 nucleotides matching TRBD2. Germline CDR1 reads SNHLY; CDR2 reads FYNNEI. This CDR3 contains 14 residues. V dropped 4 bases and J dropped 12; count of bases not matched to a gene: 10. The CDR3 DNA reads as TGTGCCAGCAGTGCACGGACTAGCGGGGACCCGGGGTACTTC. It is translated as CASSARTSGDPGYF.

The chain uses TRBV9 and TRBJ2-1; D might be TRBD1 or TRBD2, each matching 5 bases. CDR1 is SGDLS and CDR2 is YYNGEE in the germline V gene. The CDR3 length is 13 residues. V lost 0 bases, J lost 7 bases, and 8 bases lay in between. The CDR3: CASSVGGANEQFF. As DNA, the CDR3 is TGTGCCAGCAGCGTAGGAGGGGCAAATGAGCAGTTCTTC.

The chain joins TRBV7-9 to TRBJ2-7; D is possibly TRBD1 (6 bases). The CDR3 length is 14 residues. The ends were cut back, 3 bases at V and 4 bases at J, with 13 bases in the middle. Germline CDR1 reads SEHNR; CDR2 reads FQNEAQ (reference sequence). The CDR3 here is CASSFQGRHYEQYF. In DNA form, the CDR3 reads TGTGCCAGCAGCTTCCAGGGGCGTCATTACGAGCAGTACTTC.

The chain joins TRBV18 to TRBJ2-1; possibly TRBD1 or TRBD2 for D (7 bases each). CDR3 length: 16 amino acids. Looked up from germline, CDR1 is KGHSH and CDR2 is LQKENI. The V gene lost 5 bases and the J gene lost 7 bases, with 21 bases spanning the gap. CDR3 nucleotides: TGTGCCAGCTCATCAAACAGGGGAGGGGACCATAATGAGCAGTTCTTC. The encoded protein is CASSSNRGGDHNEQFF.

The genes are TRBV7-2 and TRBJ2-4; the match to TRBD2 covers 12 bases. This CDR3 spans 17 amino acids. Germline V gene lookup returns CDR1 SGHTA and CDR2 FQGNSA. V shed 5 bases, J shed 0 bases, and the junction held 5 bases outside the gene matches. Here the CDR3 reads CASSPGLAGIAKNIQYF. In nucleotides, the CDR3 is TGTGCCAGCAGCCCGGGACTAGCGGGTATAGCCAAAAACATTCAGTACTTC. Based on the CDR3 plus reference TRBV7-2 and TRBJ2-4, the full variable domain is GAGVSQSPSNKVTEKGKDVELRCDPISGHTALYWYRQSLGQGLEFLIYFQGNSAPDKSGLPSDRFSAERTGGSVSTLTIQRTQQEDSAVYLCASSPGLAGIAKNIQYFGAGTRLSVL.

The genes are TRBV6-5 and TRBJ1-2, with D hard to call. Looked up from germline, CDR1 is MNHEY and CDR2 is SVGAGI. This CDR3 contains 13 residues. The V end was cut by 6 bases, the J end by 0 bases, with 8 bases between. The CDR3 sequence is CASSRGPNYGYTF. For the CDR3, the DNA is TGTGCCAGCAGCCGTGGACCTAACTATGGCTACACCTTC.

The chain carries TRBV6-6 and TRBJ2-1; D perhaps matches TRBD1 (5 bases). V was pared by 8 bases and J by 0 bases, with 11 bases between. This CDR3 comprises 14 residues. Germline CDR1 reads MNHNY; CDR2 reads SVGAGI (reference sequence). The CDR3 sequence: CASRKGSSYNEQFF. The CDR3 nucleotides read TGTGCCAGCCGAAAGGGGTCCTCCTACAATGAGCAGTTCTTC.

The rearrangement uses TRBV15 and TRBJ1-2, with D possibly matching TRBD1 (5 bases). CDR1 LNHNV and CDR2 YYDKDF come from the germline V gene (reference sequence). The CDR3 length is 14 residues. Trimming left V 0 bases short and J 5 bases short, with 10 bases between. CDR3 sequence reads: CATSRDGQGYGYTF. DNA of the CDR3: TGTGCCACCAGCAGAGATGGGCAGGGATATGGCTACACCTTC.

The genes are TRBV12-3 or TRBV12-4 and TRBJ2-2, with D tentatively TRBD1 (6 bases). This CDR3 contains 13 residues. V lost 10 bases, J lost 3 bases, and 12 bases lay in between. The CDR3 reads CATQGWYTGELFF. CDR3 DNA: TGTGCCACCCAGGGGTGGTACACCGGGGAGCTGTTTTTT.